What follows are 5 T cell receptor beta chains derived from one specimen sequenced in a study of a mutant IDH1 vaccine in newly diagnosed glioma. The assay was immunoSEQ multiplex PCR, and TCRdb's table has in-frame clones only and misses some. Found here are about 110,000 clones, roughly 90% of them singletons; the top ten hold 0.6% to 0.75%. Time point described: week 11, during vaccination. A 20-mer mutant IDH1 peptide at 300 ug was injected subcutaneously with topical imiquimod. No cognate antigen is known for these TCRs. The specimen comprised PBMCs, sampled from a glioma patient whose treatment included an IDH1 peptide vaccine. These receptor sequences come from a woman aged 45-59 years with glioma.

The rearrangement uses TRBV28 and TRBJ2-7; 13 bases are shared with TRBD2. The CDR3 has 15 residues. Per the germline V gene, CDR1 is MDHEN and CDR2 is SYDVKM. V trimming: 5 bases; J trimming: 5 bases; junction bases outside the gene matches: 6. CDR3 protein: CASSRTSGRYNEQYF. The DNA of the CDR3 is TGTGCCAGCAGTCGGACTAGCGGGAGATACAACGAGCAGTACTTC.

The chain is built from TRBV25-1 and TRBJ1-2; 7 positions agree with TRBD1. The junction had 10 bases not matched to a gene; V was cut back by 5 bases and J by 4 bases. Germline assignment: CDR1 MGHDK and CDR2 SYGVNS. The CDR3 consists of 15 residues. CDR3 nucleotides: TGTGCCAGCAGTCCCCCCTTCACAGGGGTCTATGGCTACACCTTC. Amino acid sequence: CASSPPFTGVYGYTF.

The V call is TRBV5-1, the J call TRBJ1-2; TRBD1 agrees at 7 bases. Germline values: CDR1 SGHRS, CDR2 YFSETQ. The ends lost 4 bases at V and 3 bases at J; junction bases unmatched: 6. The CDR3 covers 14 residues. This CDR3 is CASSMTGSDYGYTF. CDR3 DNA sequence: TGCGCCAGCAGCATGACAGGGAGTGACTATGGCTACACCTTC.

This clone was detected only a few times. This chain joins TRBV7-9 and TRBJ1-1; D uncertain. Trimming took 0 bases from V and 8 from J, leaving 4 bases between them. The CDR3 runs 11 residues. Germline loops: CDR1 SEHNR, CDR2 FQNEAQ (reference sequence). The CDR3 sequence is CASSLAWEAFF. CDR3 nucleotide sequence: TGTGCCAGCAGCTTAGCCTGGGAAGCTTTCTTT.

Written as DNA, the CDR3 is TGTGCCAGCAGCCAAGGGGGGACAGAAGAGACCCAGTACTTC. It is translated as CASSQGGTEETQYF. J is TRBJ2-5 and V is TRBV4-2; 7 nucleotides agree with TRBD1. The ends lost 1 base at V and 3 bases at J; junction bases unmatched: 2. Germline CDR1 and CDR2: LGHNA and YNFKEQ. The CDR3 contains 14 residues.